What follows describes a single T cell receptor beta chain. TCRdb keeps only in-frame clones here, not all; method: immunoSEQ multiplex PCR. This sample yields 150,000 to 200,000 clones, of which 85% to 90% are seen a single time; about 9.9% belongs to the top ten. This sample was included in a study of T cell responses to AZD1222 COVID-19 vaccine. The CDR3 runs to 12 residues. CDR1 is SGHRS, CDR2 YFSETQ, per germline. With 1 base removed from V and 7 bases from J, the gap between germline ends came to 8 bases. The chain combines TRBV5-1 with TRBJ1-1; D is ambiguous. This clonotype originated in an adult who received the AZD1222 COVID-19 vaccine. The input for sequencing was peripheral blood, taken 28 days after the second AZD1222 dose. This CDR3 reads CASSLLGNEAFF. For the CDR3, the DNA is TGCGCCAGCAGCTTGTTGGGGAATGAAGCTTTCTTT.